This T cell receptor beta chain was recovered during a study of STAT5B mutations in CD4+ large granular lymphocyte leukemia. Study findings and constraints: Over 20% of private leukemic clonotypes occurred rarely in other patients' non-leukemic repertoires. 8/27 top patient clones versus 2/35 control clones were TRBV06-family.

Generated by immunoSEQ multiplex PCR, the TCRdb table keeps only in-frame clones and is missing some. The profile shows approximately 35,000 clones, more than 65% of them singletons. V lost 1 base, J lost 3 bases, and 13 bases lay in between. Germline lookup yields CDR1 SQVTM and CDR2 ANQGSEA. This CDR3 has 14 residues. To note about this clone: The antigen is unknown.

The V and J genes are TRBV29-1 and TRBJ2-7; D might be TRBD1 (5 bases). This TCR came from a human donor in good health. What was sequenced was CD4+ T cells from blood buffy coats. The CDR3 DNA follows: TGCAGCGTTGAAGGCCAGGGAAGTGACTACGAGCAGTACTTC. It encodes CSVEGQGSDYEQYF.